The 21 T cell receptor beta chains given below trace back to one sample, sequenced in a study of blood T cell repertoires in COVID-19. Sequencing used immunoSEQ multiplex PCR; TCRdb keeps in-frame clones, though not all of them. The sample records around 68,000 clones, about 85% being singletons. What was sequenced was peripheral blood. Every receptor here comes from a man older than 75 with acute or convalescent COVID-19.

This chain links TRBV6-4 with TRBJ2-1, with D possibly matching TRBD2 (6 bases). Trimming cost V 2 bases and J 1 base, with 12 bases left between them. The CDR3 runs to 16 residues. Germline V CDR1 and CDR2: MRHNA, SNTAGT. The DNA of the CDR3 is TGTGCCAGCAGTGACCTGGGGACTTCTTCCTACAATGAGCAGTTCTTC. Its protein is CASSDLGTSSYNEQFF.

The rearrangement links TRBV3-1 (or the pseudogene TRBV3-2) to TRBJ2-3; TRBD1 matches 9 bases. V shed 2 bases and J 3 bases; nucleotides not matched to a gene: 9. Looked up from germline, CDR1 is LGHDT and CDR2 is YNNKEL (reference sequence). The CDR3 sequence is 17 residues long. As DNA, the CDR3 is TGTGCCAGCAGCCAAACCGGGACAGGGTTAAGGACAGATACGCAGTATTTT. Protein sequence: CASSQTGTGLRTDTQYF.

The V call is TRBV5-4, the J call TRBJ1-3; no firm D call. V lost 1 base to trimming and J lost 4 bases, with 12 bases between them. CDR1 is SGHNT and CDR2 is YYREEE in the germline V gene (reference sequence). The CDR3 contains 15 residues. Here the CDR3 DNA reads TGTGCCAGCAGCTTGACCTCAAGCCCAGGAAACACCATATATTTT. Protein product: CASSLTSSPGNTIYF. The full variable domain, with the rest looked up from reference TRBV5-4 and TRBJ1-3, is ETGVTQSPTHLIKTRGQQVTLRCSSQSGHNTVSWYQQALGQGPQFIFQYYREEENGRGNFPPRFSGLQFPNYSSELNVNALELDDSALYLCASSLTSSPGNTIYFGEGSWLTVV.

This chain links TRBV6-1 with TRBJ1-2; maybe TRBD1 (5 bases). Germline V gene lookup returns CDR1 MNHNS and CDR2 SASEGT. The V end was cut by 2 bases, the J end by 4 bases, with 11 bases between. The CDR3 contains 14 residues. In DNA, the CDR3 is TGTGCCAGCAGTGAAAGGTGGGGCGGCTATGGCTACACCTTC. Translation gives CASSERWGGYGYTF.

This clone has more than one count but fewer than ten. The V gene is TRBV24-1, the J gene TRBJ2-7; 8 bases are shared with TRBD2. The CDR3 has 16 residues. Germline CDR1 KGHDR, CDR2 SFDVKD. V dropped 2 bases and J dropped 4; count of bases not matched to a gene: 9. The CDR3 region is CATSDSTSGSSYEQYF. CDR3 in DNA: TGTGCCACCAGTGATTCAACGAGCGGGAGCAGTTACGAGCAGTACTTC.

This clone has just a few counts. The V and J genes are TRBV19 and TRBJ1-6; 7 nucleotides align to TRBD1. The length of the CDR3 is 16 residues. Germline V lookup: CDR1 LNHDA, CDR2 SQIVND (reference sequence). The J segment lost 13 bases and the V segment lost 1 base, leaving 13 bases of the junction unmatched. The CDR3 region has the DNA TGTGCCAGTAGTATAGGAACAGGGGTCCCCCAGCGGCCCCTCCACTTT. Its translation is CASSIGTGVPQRPLHF.

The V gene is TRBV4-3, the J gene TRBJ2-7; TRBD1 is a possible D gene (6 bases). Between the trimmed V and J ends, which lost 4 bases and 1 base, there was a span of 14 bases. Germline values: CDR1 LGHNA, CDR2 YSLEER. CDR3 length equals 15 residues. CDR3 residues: CASSLSRGQSYEQYF. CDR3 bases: TGCGCCAGCAGCCTCAGTAGAGGACAGTCCTACGAGCAGTACTTC.

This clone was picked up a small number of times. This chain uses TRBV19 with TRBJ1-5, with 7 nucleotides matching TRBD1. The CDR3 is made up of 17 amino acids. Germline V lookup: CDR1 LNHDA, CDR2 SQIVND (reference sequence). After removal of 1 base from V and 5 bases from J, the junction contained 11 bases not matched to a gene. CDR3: CASSIATGKRSDQPQHF. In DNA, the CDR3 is TGTGCCAGTAGTATAGCGACAGGGAAGAGGTCCGATCAGCCCCAGCATTTT.

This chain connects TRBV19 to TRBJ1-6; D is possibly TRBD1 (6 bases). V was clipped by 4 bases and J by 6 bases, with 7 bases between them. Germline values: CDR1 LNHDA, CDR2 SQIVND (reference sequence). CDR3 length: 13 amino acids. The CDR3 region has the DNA TGTGCCAGTAGTAGGGGGCTTAATTCACCCCTCCACTTT. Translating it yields CASSRGLNSPLHF.

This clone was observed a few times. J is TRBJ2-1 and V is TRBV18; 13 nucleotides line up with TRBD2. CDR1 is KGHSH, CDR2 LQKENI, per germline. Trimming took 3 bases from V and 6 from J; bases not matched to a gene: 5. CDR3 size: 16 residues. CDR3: CASSPSTSGRLNEQFF. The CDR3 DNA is TGTGCCAGCTCACCGTCGACTAGCGGGAGGCTCAATGAGCAGTTCTTC. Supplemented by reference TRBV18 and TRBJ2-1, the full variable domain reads NAGVMQNPRHLVRRRGQEARLRCSPMKGHSHVYWYRQLPEEGLKFMVYLQKENIIDESGMPKERFSAEFPKEGPSILRIQQVVRGDSAAYFCASSPSTSGRLNEQFFGPGTRLTVL.

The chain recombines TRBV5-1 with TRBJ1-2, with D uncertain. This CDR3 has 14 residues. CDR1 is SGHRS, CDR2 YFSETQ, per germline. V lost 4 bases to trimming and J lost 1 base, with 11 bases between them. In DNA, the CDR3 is TGCGCCAGCAGCCAAGCCACTGATAACTATGGCTACACCTTC. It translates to CASSQATDNYGYTF.

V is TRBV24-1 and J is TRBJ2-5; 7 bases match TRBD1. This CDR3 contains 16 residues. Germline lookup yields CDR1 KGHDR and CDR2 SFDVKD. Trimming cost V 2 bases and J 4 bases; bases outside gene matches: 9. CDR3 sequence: CATSDSTTGVLETQYF. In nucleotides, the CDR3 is TGTGCCACCAGTGATTCAACAACAGGGGTTCTAGAGACCCAGTACTTC.

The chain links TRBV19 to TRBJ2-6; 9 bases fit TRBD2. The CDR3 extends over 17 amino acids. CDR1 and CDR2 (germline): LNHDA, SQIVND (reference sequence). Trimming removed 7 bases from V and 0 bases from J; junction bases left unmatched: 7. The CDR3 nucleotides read TGTGCCAGTACCCGGACTAGCGTCCTCTCTGGGGCCAACGTCCTGACTTTC. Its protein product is CASTRTSVLSGANVLTF.

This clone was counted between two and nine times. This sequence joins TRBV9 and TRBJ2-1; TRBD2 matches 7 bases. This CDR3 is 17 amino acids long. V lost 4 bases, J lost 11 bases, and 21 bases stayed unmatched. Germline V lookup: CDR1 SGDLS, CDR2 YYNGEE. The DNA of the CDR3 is TGTGCCAGCAGCCCTCGGTCGGGGGTAGCGGGCATAAGACAGCAGTTCTTC. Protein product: CASSPRSGVAGIRQQFF.

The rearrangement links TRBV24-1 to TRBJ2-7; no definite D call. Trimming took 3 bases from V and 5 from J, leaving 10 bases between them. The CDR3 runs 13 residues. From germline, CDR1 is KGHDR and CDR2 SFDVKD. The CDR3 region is CATSDPGTHEQYF. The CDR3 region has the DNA TGTGCCACCAGTGATCCGGGTACCCACGAGCAGTACTTC.

CDR3 sequence: CASSPTGGGNTEAFF. The CDR3 DNA is TGTGCCAGCAGCCCGACCGGTGGGGGCAACACTGAAGCTTTCTTT. The chain couples TRBV4-2 to TRBJ1-1, with D possibly matching TRBD1 (6 bases). Trimming left V 4 bases short and J 2 bases short, with 14 bases between. The CDR3 covers 15 residues. Germline-derived CDR1 and CDR2 are LGHNA and YNFKEQ.

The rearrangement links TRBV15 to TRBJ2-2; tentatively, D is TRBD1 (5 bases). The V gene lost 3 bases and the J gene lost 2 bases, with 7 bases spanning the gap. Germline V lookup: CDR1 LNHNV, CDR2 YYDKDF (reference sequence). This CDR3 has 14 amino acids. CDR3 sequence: CATSRTENTGELFF. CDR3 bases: TGTGCCACCAGCAGGACAGAAAACACCGGGGAGCTGTTTTTT.

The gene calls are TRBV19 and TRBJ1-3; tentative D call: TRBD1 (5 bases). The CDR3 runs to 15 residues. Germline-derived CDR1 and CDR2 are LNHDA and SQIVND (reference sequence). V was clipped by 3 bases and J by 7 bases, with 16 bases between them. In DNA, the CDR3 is TGTGCCAGTAGTATGGCGGGGGATTCTCGGAACACCATATATTTT. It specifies CASSMAGDSRNTIYF. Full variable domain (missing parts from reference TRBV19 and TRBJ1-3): DGGITQSPKYLFRKEGQNVTLSCEQNLNHDAMYWYRQDPGQGLRLIYYSQIVNDFQKGDIAEGYSVSREKKESFPLTVTSAQKNPTAFYLCASSMAGDSRNTIYFGEGSWLTVV.

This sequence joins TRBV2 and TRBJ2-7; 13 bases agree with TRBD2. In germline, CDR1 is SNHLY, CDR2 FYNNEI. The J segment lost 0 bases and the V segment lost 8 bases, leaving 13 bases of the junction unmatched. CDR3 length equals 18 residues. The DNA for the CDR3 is TGTGCCAGCGAAAAACCGGGACTAGCGGGACGGAGCTCCTACGAGCAGTACTTC. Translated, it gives CASEKPGLAGRSSYEQYF.

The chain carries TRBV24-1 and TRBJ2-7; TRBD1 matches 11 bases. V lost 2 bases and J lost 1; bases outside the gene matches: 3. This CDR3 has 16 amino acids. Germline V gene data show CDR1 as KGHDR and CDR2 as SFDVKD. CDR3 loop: CATSDWTGGASYEQYF. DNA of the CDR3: TGTGCCACCAGTGATTGGACAGGGGGCGCGTCCTACGAGCAGTACTTC.

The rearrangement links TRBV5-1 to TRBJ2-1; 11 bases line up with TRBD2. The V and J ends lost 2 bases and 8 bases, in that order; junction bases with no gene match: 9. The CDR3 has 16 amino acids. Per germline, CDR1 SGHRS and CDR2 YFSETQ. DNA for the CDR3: TGCGCCAGCAGCTTTGGACTAGCGGGTTTAAGCGATGAGCAGTTCTTC. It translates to CASSFGLAGLSDEQFF.